This entry lists 9 T cell receptor beta chains sequenced from one sample in a study of response to subunit inactivated influenza vaccine. Each CDR3 protein gets one entry after TCRdb re-called the RT-PCR reads with MiXCR. The sample records hundreds of thousands of distinct CDR3 sequences, approximately 12% being singletons. Sequencing used PBMCs from blood, obtained about 40 days after vaccination. These receptors were taken from a man aged 50 or older who received an inactivated influenza vaccine.

There are a few counts of this clonotype. The CDR3 DNA reads TGCAGTGCTAGAGATGTTATGGCGGAAGCGGGAAAACTGTTTTTT. This gives the protein CSARDVMAEAGKLFF. This rearrangement joins TRBV20-1 to TRBJ1-4, with unresolved D. Germline CDR1 DFQATT, CDR2 SNEGSKA (reference sequence). The CDR3 is 15 amino acids. Trimming pared 0 bases from V and 10 bases from J, leaving 18 bases between.

A few counts support this clonotype. The CDR3 DNA reads as TGTGCCAGCAGTGGTGAGCGGGACTCCTACGAGCAGTACTTC. Translated, it gives CASSGERDSYEQYF. V is TRBV6-1 and J is TRBJ2-7, with 7 bases matching TRBD2. V trimming: 4 bases; J trimming: 0 bases; junction bases outside the gene matches: 3. This CDR3 comprises 14 residues. Germline assignment: CDR1 MNHNS and CDR2 SASEGT.

This clonotype appeared a few times. J is TRBJ1-1 and V is TRBV15; D is uncertain. Germline loops: CDR1 LNHNV, CDR2 YYDKDF (reference sequence). With 1 base removed from V and 2 bases from J, the gap between germline ends came to 11 bases. The CDR3 runs 15 residues. In DNA form, the CDR3 reads TGTGCCACCAGCAGAGGGACCGGGATAAACACTGAAGCTTTCTTT. Its protein product is CATSRGTGINTEAFF.

V gene TRBV7-2 combines with J gene TRBJ2-1; 9 nucleotides align to TRBD2. V lost 5 bases and J lost 5; bases outside the gene matches: 13. From germline, CDR1 is SGHTA and CDR2 FQGNSA. The CDR3 spans 17 residues. CDR3 region: CASSPIRGREGHNEQFF. The CDR3 DNA sequence: TGTGCCAGCAGCCCGATCCGGGGGCGGGAGGGCCACAATGAGCAGTTCTTC.

This clonotype was seen more than once but under ten times. The chain couples TRBV10-3 to TRBJ2-5; the match to TRBD2 covers 9 bases. Germline trimming cut 8 bases from V and 5 bases from J; bases unmatched to any gene: 6. In germline, CDR1 is ENHRY, CDR2 SYGVKD. The CDR3 has 13 residues. In DNA form, the CDR3 reads TGTGCCATCTCAGCGGGACTAGCCGAGACCCAGTACTTC. Translating gives CAISAGLAETQYF.

The chain combines TRBV5-5 with TRBJ1-5; D ambiguous. V was cut by 3 bases and J by 0 bases, with 13 bases left in between. The CDR3 is 16 residues long. Germline CDR1 reads SGHKS; CDR2 reads YYEKEE (reference sequence). The CDR3 DNA follows: TGTGCCAGCAGCTCCTTGCCCGGGGATAGCAATCAGCCCCAGCATTTT. This gives the protein CASSSLPGDSNQPQHF. The variable domain in full, completed from reference TRBV5-5 and TRBJ1-5, reads DAGVTQSPTHLIKTRGQQVTLRCSPISGHKSVSWYQQVLGQGPQFIFQYYEKEERGRGNFPDRFSARQFPNYSSELNVNALLLGDSALYLCASSSLPGDSNQPQHFGDGTRLSIL.

This clonotype was seen only a few times. The genes are TRBV27 and TRBJ1-2, with TRBD1 matching 7 bases. The CDR3 has 14 residues. Germline CDR1 is MNHEY and CDR2 is SMNVEV (reference sequence). V lost 8 bases, J lost 10 bases, and 16 bases stayed unmatched. The CDR3 DNA is TGTGCCAGCGCAAGACAGGGAAATTCTCCGGTCTACACCTTC. As protein: CASARQGNSPVYTF.

This clonotype was seen only a few times. The J gene is TRBJ2-7, the V gene TRBV20-1, with 9 bases lining up with TRBD1. The germline V gene encodes CDR1 DFQATT and CDR2 SNEGSKA (reference sequence). The CDR3 is made up of 16 amino acids. Losses at the gene ends were 0 bases for V and 2 bases for J; bases not matched to a gene: 8. DNA for the CDR3: TGCAGTGCTAGAGATCTCTGGGGACAGGGACCCTACGAGCAGTACTTC. Its translation is CSARDLWGQGPYEQYF.

The chain couples TRBV7-2 to TRBJ1-4; 8 bases are shared with TRBD1. Germline V CDR1 and CDR2: SGHTA, FQGNSA. Unmatched junction bases numbered 8, after V lost 5 bases and J lost 0 bases. This CDR3 comprises 17 residues. The CDR3 sequence: CASSPRTGTATNEKLFF. The CDR3 nucleotides read TGTGCCAGCAGCCCAAGGACAGGGACTGCAACTAATGAAAAACTGTTTTTT.